This T cell receptor (beta chain) was documented in a study of blood T cell repertoires in COVID-19. The table lists this clone with a count of one. Distinct nucleotide sequences in the sample also encode this CDR3. The germline V gene encodes CDR1 LNHDA and CDR2 SQIVND (reference sequence). The CDR3 loop spans 15 amino acids. Trimming took 7 bases from V and 7 from J, leaving 20 bases between them. The method was immunoSEQ multiplex PCR; TCRdb's version includes in-frame clones alone and lacks a portion of them. The sample contains roughly 200,000 clones, around 80% of which appear only once. The sequence was obtained from a man between 65 and 80 years old with active or convalescent COVID-19. V is TRBV19 and J is TRBJ1-5; D possibly corresponds to TRBD1 (6 bases). Sequenced input: peripheral blood. In nucleotides, the CDR3 is TGTGCCAGTACTAATCGGGGGGCGGGGGGGCAGCCCCAGCATTTT. Residues: CASTNRGAGGQPQHF.